The present TCR beta chain was sequenced within a study of neurological immune-mediated disorders. Study summary: Multiple sclerosis patients numbered about 34, with approximately 30 relapsing-remitting and 3 secondary progressive.

This clonotype has at least ten counts. Its specificity is unknown. Study-wide findings and caveats: On phylogenetic grouping, the repertoires of 18 of 34 multiple sclerosis patients fell within one related-CDR3 cluster, constituting a possible signature.

Every sequencing run produced over 160 million TCR-beta sequences that came from 15-18 subjects. MiXCR, run by TCRdb on the 5' RACE reads, gives a single entry per CDR3 protein. The data show 52,000 or so distinct CDR3 sequences, 3% to 4% seen once. This TCR was sampled from a woman in her thirties or forties with multiple sclerosis. Material: CD4+ T cells from blood.

This chain's CDR3 is CASSQDGERGDTDTQYF. CDR3 coding DNA: TGTGCCAGCAGCCAAGACGGAGAGCGGGGGGACACAGATACGCAGTATTTT. This chain connects TRBV14 to TRBJ2-3, with 9 bases identical to TRBD2. The germline V gene has CDR1 SGHDN and CDR2 FVKESK. The CDR3 runs 17 residues. Trimming took 0 bases from V and 2 from J; bases not matched to a gene: 6.